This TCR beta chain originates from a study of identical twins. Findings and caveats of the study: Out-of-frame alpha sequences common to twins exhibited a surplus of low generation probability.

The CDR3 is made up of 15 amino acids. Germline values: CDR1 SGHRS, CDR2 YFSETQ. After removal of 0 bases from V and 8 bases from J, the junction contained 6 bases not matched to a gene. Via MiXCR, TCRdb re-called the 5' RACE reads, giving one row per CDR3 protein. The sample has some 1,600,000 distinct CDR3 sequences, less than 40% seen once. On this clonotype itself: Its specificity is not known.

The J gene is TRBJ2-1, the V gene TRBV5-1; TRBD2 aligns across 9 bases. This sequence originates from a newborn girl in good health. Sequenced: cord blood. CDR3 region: CASSLASGRLDEQFF. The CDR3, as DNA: TGCGCCAGCAGCTTGGCGAGCGGGAGGTTGGATGAGCAGTTCTTC.